Below, one T cell receptor beta chain is given with its context. Its antigen is not identified. This CDR3 contains 18 residues. V was pared by 0 bases and J by 0 bases, with 12 bases between. CDR1 LGHNA and CDR2 YNFKEQ come from the germline V gene. The data are from a study of shared clonotypes between healthy human individuals. Findings and limits, study-wide: A reduction in generation probabilities was seen for non-shared clonotypes relative to those shared by all four donors. On the whole, naive subsets had larger estimated richness than memory subsets had.

Terminally differentiated effector memory CD45RA+ cells were excluded by CCR7 positive selection of CD45RO-negative cells. There were no recent acute infections or vaccinations among the donors, who were healthy HIV-negative adults. Generated by immunoSEQ multiplex PCR, the TCRdb table keeps only in-frame clones and is missing some. Among around 1,900,000 clones listed, about 93% were seen once. The TCR sequence derives from a man aged 18 to 30 in good health. Some clones in this sample may be carry-over from other donors' samples. Specimen: naive CD8+ T cells from PBMCs. The chain has TRBV4-2 and TRBJ2-6; D might be TRBD1 (6 bases). The CDR3 coding sequence is TGTGCCAGCAGCCAAGAAAAAGGGGGACCCTCTGGGGCCAACGTCCTGACTTTC. Its translation: CASSQEKGGPSGANVLTF.